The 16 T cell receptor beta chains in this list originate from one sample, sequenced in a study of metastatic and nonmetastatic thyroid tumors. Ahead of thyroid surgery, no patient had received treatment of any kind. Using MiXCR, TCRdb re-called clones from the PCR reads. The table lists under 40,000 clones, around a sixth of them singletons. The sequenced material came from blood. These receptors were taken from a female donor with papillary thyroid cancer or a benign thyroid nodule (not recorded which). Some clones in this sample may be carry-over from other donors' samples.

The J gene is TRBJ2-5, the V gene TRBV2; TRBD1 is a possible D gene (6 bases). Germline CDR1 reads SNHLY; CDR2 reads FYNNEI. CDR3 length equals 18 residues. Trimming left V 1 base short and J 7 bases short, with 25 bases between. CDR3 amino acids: CASSEGSGLGASFVTQYF. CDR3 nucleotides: TGTGCCAGCAGTGAAGGCTCAGGCTTGGGGGCATCTTTTGTGACCCAGTACTTC. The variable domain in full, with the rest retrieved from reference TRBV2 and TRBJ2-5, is EPEVTQTPSHQVTQMGQEVILRCVPISNHLYFYWYRQILGQKVEFLVSFYNNEISEKSEIFDDQFSVERPDGSNFTLKIRSTKLEDSAMYFCASSEGSGLGASFVTQYFGPGTRLLVL.

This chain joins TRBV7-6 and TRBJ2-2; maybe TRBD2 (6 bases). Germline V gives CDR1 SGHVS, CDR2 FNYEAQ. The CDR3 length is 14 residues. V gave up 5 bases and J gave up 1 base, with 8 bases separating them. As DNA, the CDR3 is TGTGCCAGCAGCCTCGGGAGGAACACCGGGGAGCTGTTTTTT. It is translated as CASSLGRNTGELFF.

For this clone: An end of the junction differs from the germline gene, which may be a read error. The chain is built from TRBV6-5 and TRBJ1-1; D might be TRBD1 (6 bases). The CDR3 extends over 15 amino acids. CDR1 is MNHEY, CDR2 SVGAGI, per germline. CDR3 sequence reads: CASSYSTGLSAESFF. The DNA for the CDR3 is TGTGCCAGCAGTTACTCCACAGGGTTGAGCGCTGAATCTTTCTTT.

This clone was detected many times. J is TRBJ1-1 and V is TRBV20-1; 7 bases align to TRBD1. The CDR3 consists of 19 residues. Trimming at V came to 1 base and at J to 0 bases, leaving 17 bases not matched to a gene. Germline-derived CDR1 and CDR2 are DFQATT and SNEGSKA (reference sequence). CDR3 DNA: TGCAGTGCTAGAGGTGAAAAGCACCGGGACAGAGCACTGAACACTGAAGCTTTCTTT. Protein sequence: CSARGEKHRDRALNTEAFF.

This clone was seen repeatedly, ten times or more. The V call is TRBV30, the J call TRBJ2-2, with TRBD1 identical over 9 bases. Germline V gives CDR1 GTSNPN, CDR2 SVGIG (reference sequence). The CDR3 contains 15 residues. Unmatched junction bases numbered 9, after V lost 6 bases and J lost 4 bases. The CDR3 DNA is TGTGCCTGCCCGAGACAGGGGGTGGGCACCGGGGAGCTGTTTTTT. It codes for CACPRQGVGTGELFF.

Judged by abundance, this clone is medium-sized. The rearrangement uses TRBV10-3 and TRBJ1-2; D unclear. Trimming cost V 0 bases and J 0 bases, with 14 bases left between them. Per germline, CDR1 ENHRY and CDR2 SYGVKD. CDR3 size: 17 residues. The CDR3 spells CAISESELQKPNYGYTF. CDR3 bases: TGTGCCATCAGTGAGTCCGAATTGCAGAAACCTAACTATGGCTACACCTTC.

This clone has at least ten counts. CDR3 sequence: CASSLIGVGYEQYF. CDR3 in DNA: TGTGCCAGCAGCTTAATAGGGGTGGGCTACGAGCAGTACTTC. This chain joins TRBV7-6 and TRBJ2-7; tentatively, D is TRBD1 (5 bases). The V end lost 2 bases, the J end lost 3 bases, and 11 bases lay between the germline ends. Germline V gives CDR1 SGHVS, CDR2 FNYEAQ. This CDR3 region has 14 residues. The variable domain in full, completed from reference TRBV7-6 and TRBJ2-7, reads GAGVSQSPRYKVTKRGQDVALRCDPISGHVSLYWYRQALGQGPEFLTYFNYEAQQDKSGLPNDRFSAERPEGSISTLTIQRTEQRDSAMYRCASSLIGVGYEQYFGPGTRLTVT.

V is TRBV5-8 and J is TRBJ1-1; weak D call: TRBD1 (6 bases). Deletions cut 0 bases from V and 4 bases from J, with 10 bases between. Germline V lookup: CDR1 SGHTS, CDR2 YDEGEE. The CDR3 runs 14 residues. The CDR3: CASSLEGGATEAFF. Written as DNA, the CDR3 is TGTGCCAGCAGCTTGGAGGGGGGAGCCACTGAAGCTTTCTTT.

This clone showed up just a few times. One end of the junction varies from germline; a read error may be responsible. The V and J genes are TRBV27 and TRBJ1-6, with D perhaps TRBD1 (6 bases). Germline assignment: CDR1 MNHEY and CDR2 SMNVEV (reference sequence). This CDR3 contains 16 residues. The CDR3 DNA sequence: TGTGCCAGCAGTCCCCGGTCAGGGGCCCTTCATTCACCCCTCCACTTC. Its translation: CASSPRSGALHSPLHF.

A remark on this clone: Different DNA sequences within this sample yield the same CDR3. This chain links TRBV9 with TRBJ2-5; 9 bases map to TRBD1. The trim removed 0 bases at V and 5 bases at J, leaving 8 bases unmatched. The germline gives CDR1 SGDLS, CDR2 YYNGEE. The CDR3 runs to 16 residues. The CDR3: CASSVGGDRAVETQYF. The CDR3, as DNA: TGTGCCAGCAGCGTAGGAGGGGACAGGGCGGTGGAGACCCAGTACTTC. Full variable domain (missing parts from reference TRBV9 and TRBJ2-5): DSGVTQTPKHLITATGQRVTLRCSPRSGDLSVYWYQQSLDQGLQFLIQYYNGEERAKGNILERFSAQQFPDLHSELNLSSLELGDSALYFCASSVGGDRAVETQYFGPGTRLLVL.

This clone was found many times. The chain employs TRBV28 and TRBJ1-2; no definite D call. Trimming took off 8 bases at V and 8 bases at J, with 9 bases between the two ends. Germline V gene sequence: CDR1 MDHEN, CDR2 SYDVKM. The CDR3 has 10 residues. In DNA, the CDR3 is TGTGCCAGCGTAAGGACCGGCTACACCTTC. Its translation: CASVRTGYTF.

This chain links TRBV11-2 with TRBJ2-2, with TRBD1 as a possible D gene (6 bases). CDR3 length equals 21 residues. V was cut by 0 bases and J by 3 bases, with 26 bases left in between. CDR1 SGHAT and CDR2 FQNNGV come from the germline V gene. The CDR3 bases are TGTGCCAGCAGCTTAGAGGGCGAAGTTGACAGACCAAAGGGGGACACCGGGGAGCTGTTTTTT. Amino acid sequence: CASSLEGEVDRPKGDTGELFF.

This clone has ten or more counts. CDR3 residues: CASSLVTGAWANVLTF. CDR3 in DNA: TGTGCCAGCAGCTTAGTCACAGGTGCTTGGGCCAACGTCCTGACTTTC. The chain has TRBV7-9 and TRBJ2-6, with D possibly TRBD1 on 5 matching bases. This CDR3 has 16 residues. V gave up 1 base and J gave up 5 bases, with 12 bases separating them. Germline CDR1 SEHNR, CDR2 FQNEAQ (reference sequence).

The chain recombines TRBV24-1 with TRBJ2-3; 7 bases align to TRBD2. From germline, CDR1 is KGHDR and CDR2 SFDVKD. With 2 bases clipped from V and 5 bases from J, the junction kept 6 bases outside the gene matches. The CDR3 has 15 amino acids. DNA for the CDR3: TGTGCCACCAGTGATTGGGGAGGGCCGATAGATACGCAGTATTTT. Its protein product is CATSDWGGPIDTQYF.

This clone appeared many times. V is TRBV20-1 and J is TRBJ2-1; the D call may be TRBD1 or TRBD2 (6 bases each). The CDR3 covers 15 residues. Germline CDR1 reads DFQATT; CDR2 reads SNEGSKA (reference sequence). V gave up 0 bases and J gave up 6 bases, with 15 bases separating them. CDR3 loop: CSARDWSGAGNEQFF. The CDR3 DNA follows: TGCAGTGCTAGAGATTGGTCGGGGGCGGGCAATGAGCAGTTCTTC.

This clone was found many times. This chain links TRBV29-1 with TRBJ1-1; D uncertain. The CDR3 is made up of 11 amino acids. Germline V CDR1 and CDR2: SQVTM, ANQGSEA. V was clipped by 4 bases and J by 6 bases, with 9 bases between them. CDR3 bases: TGCAGCGTTGTGATACGGGCTGAAGCTTTCTTT. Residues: CSVVIRAEAFF. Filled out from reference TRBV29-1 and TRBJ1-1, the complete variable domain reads SAVISQKPSRDICQRGTSLTIQCQVDSQVTMMFWYRQQPGQSLTLIATANQGSEATYESGFVIDKFPISRPNLTFSTLTVSNMSPEDSSIYLCSVVIRAEAFFGQGTRLTVV.